The present TCR beta chain was sequenced within a study of OX40 agonist ivuxolimab in advanced cancers. Study results and limitations: At 0.1 to 3.0 mg/kg, clonal expansion of CD4+ and CD8+ blood T cells had occurred by week 6.

In germline, CDR1 is SGHVS, CDR2 FNYEAQ. J lost 5 bases, V lost 1 base, and 8 bases had no gene match. CDR3 length: 16 residues. Method: immunoSEQ multiplex PCR; TCRdb's copy keeps in-frame clones and lacks some. The sample carries tens of thousands of clones, approximately 80% recorded once. Note on this clone: What it binds is not known.

The TCR sequence derives from an adult with an advanced solid tumor such as melanoma, head and neck, liver or kidney cancer. The specimen comprised CD4+ or CD8+ T cells sorted from blood, sampled in a trial of the OX40 agonist ivuxolimab. The genes are TRBV7-6 and TRBJ2-5; 9 bases map to TRBD2. Here the CDR3 reads CASSLVASGEGETQYF. The CDR3 nucleotides are TGTGCCAGCAGCTTAGTGGCTAGCGGGGAAGGGGAGACCCAGTACTTC.